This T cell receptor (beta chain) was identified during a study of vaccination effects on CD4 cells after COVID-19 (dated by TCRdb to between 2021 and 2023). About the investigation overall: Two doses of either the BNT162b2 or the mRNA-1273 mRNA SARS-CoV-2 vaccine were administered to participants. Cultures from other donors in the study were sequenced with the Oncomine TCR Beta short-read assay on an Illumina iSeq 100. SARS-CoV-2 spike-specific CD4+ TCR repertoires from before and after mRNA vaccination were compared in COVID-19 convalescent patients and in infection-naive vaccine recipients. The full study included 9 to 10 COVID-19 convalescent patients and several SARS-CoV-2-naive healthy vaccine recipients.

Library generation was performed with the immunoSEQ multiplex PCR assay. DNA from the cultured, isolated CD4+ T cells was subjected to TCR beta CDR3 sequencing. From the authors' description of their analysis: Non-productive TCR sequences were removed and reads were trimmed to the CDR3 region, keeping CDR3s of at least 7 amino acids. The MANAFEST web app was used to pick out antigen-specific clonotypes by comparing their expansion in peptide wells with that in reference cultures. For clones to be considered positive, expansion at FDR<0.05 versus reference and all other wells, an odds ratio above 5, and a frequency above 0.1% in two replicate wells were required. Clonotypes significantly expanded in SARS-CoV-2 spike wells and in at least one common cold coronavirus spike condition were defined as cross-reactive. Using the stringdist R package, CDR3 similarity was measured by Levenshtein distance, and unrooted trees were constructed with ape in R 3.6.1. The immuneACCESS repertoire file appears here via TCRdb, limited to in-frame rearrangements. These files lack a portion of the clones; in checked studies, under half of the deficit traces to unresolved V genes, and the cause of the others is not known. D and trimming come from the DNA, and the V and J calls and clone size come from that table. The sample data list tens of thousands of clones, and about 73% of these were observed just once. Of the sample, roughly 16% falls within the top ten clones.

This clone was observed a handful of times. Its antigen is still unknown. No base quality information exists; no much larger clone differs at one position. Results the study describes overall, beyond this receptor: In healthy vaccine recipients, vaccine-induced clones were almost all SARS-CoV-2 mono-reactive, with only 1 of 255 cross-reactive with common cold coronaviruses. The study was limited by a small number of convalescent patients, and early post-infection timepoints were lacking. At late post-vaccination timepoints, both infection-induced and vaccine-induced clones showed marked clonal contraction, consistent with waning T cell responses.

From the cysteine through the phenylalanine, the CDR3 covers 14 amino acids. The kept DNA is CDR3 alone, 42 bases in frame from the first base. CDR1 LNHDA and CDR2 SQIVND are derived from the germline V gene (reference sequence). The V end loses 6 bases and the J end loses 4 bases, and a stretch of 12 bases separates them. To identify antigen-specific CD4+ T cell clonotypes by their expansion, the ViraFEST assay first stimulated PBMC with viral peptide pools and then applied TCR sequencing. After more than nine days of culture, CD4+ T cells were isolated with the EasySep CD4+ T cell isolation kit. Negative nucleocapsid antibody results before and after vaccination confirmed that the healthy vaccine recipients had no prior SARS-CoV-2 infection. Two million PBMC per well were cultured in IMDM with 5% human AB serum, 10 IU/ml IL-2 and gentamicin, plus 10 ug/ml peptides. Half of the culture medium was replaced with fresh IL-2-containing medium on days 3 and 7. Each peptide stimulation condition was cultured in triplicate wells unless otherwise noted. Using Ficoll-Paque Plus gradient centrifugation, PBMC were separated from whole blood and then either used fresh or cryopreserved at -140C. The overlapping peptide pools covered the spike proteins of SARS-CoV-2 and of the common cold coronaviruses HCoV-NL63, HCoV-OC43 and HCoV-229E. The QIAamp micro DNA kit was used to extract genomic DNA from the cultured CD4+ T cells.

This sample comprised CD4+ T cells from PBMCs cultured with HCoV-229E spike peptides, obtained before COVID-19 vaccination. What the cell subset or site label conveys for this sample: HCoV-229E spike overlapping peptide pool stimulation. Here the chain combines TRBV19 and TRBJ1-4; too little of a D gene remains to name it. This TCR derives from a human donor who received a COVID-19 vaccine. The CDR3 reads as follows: CASSLRSRNEKLFF. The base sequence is TGTGCCAGTAGCCTTCGCAGCCGTAATGAAAAACTGTTTTTT.